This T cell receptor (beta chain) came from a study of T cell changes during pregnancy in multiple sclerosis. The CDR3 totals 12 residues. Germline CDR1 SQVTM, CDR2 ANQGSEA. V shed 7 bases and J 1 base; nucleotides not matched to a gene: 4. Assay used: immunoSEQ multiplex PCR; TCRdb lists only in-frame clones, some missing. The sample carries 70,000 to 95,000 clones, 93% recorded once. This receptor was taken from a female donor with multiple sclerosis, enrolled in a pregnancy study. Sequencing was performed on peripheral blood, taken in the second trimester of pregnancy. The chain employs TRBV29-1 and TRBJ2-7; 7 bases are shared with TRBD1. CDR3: CSAQTGSYEQYF. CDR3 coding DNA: TGCAGCGCTCAGACAGGGTCCTACGAGCAGTACTTC.